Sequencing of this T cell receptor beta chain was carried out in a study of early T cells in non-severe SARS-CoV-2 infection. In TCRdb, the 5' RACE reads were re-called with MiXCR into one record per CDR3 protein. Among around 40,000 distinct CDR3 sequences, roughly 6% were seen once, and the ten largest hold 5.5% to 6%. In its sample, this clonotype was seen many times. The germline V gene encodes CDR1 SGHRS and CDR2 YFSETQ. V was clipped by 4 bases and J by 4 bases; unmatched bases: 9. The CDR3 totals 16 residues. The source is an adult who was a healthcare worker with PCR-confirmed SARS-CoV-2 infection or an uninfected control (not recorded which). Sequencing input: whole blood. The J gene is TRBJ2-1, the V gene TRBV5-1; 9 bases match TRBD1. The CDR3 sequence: CASSPLGQGQYNEQFF. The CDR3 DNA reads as TGCGCCAGCAGCCCCCTGGGACAGGGCCAGTACAATGAGCAGTTCTTC.